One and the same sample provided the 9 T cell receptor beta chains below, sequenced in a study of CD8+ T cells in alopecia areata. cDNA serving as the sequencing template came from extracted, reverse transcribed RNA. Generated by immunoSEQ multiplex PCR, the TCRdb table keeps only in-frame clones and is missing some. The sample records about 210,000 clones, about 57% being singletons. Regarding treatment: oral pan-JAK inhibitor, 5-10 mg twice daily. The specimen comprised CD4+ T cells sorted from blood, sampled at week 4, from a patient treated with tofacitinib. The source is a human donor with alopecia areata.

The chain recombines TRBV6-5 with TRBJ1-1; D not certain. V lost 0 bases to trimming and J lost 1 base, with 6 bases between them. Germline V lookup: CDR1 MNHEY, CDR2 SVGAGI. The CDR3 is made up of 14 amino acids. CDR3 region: CASSYSQRNTEAFF. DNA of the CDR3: TGTGCCAGCAGTTACTCGCAACGGAACACTGAAGCTTTCTTT.

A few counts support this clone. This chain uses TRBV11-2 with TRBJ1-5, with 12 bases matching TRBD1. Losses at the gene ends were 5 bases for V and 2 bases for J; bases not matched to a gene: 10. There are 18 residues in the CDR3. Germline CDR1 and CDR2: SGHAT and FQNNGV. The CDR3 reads CASSPGTGGASGNQPQHF. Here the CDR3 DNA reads TGTGCCAGCAGCCCCGGGACAGGGGGCGCTTCGGGCAATCAGCCCCAGCATTTT.

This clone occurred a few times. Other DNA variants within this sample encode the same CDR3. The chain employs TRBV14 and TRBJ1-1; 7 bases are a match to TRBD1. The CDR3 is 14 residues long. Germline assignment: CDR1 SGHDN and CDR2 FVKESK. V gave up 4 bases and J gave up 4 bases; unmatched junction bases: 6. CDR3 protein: CASSPQGVGTEAFF. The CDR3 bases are TGTGCCAGCAGCCCGCAGGGGGTAGGCACTGAAGCTTTCTTT.

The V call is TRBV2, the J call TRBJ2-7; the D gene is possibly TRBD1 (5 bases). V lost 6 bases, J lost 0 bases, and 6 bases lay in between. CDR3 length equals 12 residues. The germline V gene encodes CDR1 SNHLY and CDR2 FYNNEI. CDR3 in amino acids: CASRTGSYEQYF. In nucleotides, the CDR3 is TGTGCCAGCAGAACAGGCTCCTACGAGCAGTACTTC.

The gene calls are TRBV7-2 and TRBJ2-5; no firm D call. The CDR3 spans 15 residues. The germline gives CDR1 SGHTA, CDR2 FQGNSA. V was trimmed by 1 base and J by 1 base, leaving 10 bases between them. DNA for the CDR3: TGTGCCAGCAGCTTAGATTCGCACAGCCAAGAGACCCAGTACTTC. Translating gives CASSLDSHSQETQYF.

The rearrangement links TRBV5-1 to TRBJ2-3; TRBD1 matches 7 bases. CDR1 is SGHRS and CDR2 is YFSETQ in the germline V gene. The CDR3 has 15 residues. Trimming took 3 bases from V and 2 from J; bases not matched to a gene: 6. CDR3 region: CASSSDRLYTDTQYF. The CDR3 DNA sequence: TGCGCCAGCAGCTCGGACAGGTTATACACAGATACGCAGTATTTT.

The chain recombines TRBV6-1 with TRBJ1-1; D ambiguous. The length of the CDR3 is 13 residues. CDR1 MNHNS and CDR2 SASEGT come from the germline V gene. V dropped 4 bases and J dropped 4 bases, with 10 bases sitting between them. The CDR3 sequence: CASSAMYSTEAFF. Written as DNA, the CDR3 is TGTGCCAGCAGTGCAATGTACAGCACTGAAGCTTTCTTT.

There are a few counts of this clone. The DNA for the CDR3 is TGTGCCAGCAGTGATACCTACAATGAGCAGTTCTTC. It encodes CASSDTYNEQFF. The V and J genes are TRBV6-1 and TRBJ2-1; D is ambiguous. The CDR3 contains 12 residues. CDR1 is MNHNS, CDR2 SASEGT, per germline. V lost 3 bases and J 2 bases, leaving 2 bases between the germline ends.

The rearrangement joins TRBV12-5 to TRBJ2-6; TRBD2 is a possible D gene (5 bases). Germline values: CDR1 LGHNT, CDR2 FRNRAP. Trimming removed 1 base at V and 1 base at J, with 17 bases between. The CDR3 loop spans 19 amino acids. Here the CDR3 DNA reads TGTGCTAGTGGTTTGGCTACCGTACGGAGGATTTCTGGGGCCAACGTCCTGACTTTC. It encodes CASGLATVRRISGANVLTF.